The present T cell receptor (beta chain) was sequenced within a study of blood T cell repertoires in COVID-19. J gave up 8 bases and V 4 bases, and 8 bases lay outside the gene matches. Germline V gene lookup returns CDR1 MNHEY and CDR2 SMNVEV (reference sequence). The CDR3 has 14 amino acids. Some clones are missing from TCRdb's copy, which holds only in-frame ones; the method was immunoSEQ multiplex PCR. Of roughly 48,000 clones in the sample, about 76% were seen once. This clone was picked up one time. This receptor was obtained from a human donor with active or convalescent COVID-19. The donor label of this sample is uncertain. Sample: peripheral blood. The genes are TRBV27 and TRBJ1-2; 9 positions agree with TRBD1. CDR3: CASSSPGQGNGYTF. Here the CDR3 DNA reads TGTGCCAGCAGTTCTCCGGGACAGGGTAACGGCTACACCTTC.